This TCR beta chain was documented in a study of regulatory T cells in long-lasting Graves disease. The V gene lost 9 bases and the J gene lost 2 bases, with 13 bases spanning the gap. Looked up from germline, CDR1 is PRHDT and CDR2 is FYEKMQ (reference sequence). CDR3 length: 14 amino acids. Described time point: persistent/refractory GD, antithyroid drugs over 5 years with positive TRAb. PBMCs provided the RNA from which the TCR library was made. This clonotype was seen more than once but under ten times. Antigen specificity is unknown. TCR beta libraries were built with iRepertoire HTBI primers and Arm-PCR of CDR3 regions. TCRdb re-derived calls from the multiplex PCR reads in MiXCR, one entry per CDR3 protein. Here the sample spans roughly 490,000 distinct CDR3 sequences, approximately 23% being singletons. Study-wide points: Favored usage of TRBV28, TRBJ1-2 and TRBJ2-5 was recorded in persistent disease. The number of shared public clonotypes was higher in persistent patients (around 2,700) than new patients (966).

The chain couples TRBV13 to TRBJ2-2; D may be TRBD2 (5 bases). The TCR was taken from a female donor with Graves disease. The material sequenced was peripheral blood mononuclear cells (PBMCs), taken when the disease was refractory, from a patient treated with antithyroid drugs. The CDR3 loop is CASSDNSNTGELFF. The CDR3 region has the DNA TGTGCCAGTAGCGACAACTCAAACACCGGGGAGCTGTTTTTT.